The 23 T cell receptor beta chains in this list originate from one sample, sequenced in a study of blood T cell repertoires in COVID-19. Profiled with immunoSEQ multiplex PCR; TCRdb holds only in-frame clones, not every one. Of about 380,000 clones in the sample, about four fifths were seen once. Sequenced material: peripheral blood. These receptors were collected from a human donor with acute or convalescent COVID-19. The donor label of this sample is uncertain.

In this sample, this clone turned up once. The chain has TRBV4-2 and TRBJ2-2; D possibly corresponds to TRBD1 (6 bases). Germline loops: CDR1 LGHNA, CDR2 YNFKEQ. CDR3 length: 15 residues. The V gene lost 4 bases and the J gene lost 4 bases, with 13 bases spanning the gap. The DNA for the CDR3 is TGTGCCAGCAGCCCCGGGACATCATCCACCGGGGAGCTGTTTTTT. Translation: CASSPGTSSTGELFF.

The chain links TRBV28 to TRBJ1-1, with 8 nucleotides matching TRBD1. V trimming: 6 bases; J trimming: 5 bases; junction bases outside the gene matches: 11. The CDR3 has 15 amino acids. Germline V gene lookup returns CDR1 MDHEN and CDR2 SYDVKM. CDR3 sequence reads: CASSGGQGGRTEAFF. Written as DNA, the CDR3 is TGTGCCAGCAGCGGCGGACAGGGCGGAAGAACTGAAGCTTTCTTT.

The chain recombines TRBV9 with TRBJ2-2; TRBD2 agrees at 9 bases. The V gene's germline CDR1 is SGDLS and CDR2 YYNGEE. The CDR3 runs to 15 residues. Trimming cost V 2 bases and J 5 bases; bases outside gene matches: 4. CDR3 amino acids: CASSVAAGGTGELFF. The CDR3 region has the DNA TGTGCCAGCAGCGTGGCAGCGGGAGGAACCGGGGAGCTGTTTTTT.

The chain joins TRBV28 to TRBJ1-1; 7 bases fit TRBD1. This CDR3 contains 16 residues. The V gene's germline CDR1 is MDHEN and CDR2 SYDVKM. Trimming cost V 4 bases and J 0 bases; bases outside gene matches: 8. The CDR3 reads CASSSPYRGLNTEAFF. The CDR3 coding sequence is TGTGCCAGCAGTTCACCGTACAGGGGTCTGAACACTGAAGCTTTCTTT.

The chain is built from TRBV18 and TRBJ1-1, with D tentatively TRBD1 (6 bases). The CDR3 runs 17 residues. Germline lookup yields CDR1 KGHSH and CDR2 LQKENI. V was trimmed by 2 bases and J by 0 bases, leaving 16 bases between them. In DNA form, the CDR3 reads TGTGCCAGCTCACCAGTCACAGGGTCCCTAATGAACACTGAAGCTTTCTTT. Translating gives CASSPVTGSLMNTEAFF.

The chain has TRBV10-1 and TRBJ2-7, with unresolved D. Trimming took off 4 bases at V and 3 bases at J, with 13 bases between the two ends. This CDR3 region has 14 residues. CDR1 and CDR2 from the germline V gene are WNHNN and SYGVQD (reference sequence). The CDR3 nucleotides are TGCGCCAGCAGTGCCGGGTCCACTGACTACGAGCAGTACTTC. It specifies CASSAGSTDYEQYF.

CDR3 coding DNA: TGTGCCATCGCCCGAGGAGAGGGAAACTATGGCTACACCTTC. Amino acids: CAIARGEGNYGYTF. This chain joins TRBV10-3 and TRBJ1-2; D not certain. Germline CDR1 is ENHRY and CDR2 is SYGVKD. This CDR3 spans 14 amino acids. V was shortened by 8 bases and J by 2 bases, with 15 bases between the two germline ends.

The genes are TRBV6-1 and TRBJ2-1; 14 positions match TRBD2. The CDR3 spans 16 residues. V was pared by 4 bases and J by 7 bases, with 6 bases of the junction left unmatched. Germline V gene lookup returns CDR1 MNHNS and CDR2 SASEGT. CDR3 DNA: TGTGCCAGCAGTGGGTGGACTAGCGGGGGGCAGAATGAGCAGTTCTTC. This sequence encodes CASSGWTSGGQNEQFF.

The gene calls are TRBV10-3 and TRBJ1-5, with D unclear. Germline CDR1 reads ENHRY; CDR2 reads SYGVKD. Trimming stripped 3 bases from V and 0 bases from J, with 6 bases between. The CDR3 covers 14 residues. CDR3 sequence: CAISDLYSNQPQHF. Written as DNA, the CDR3 is TGTGCCATCAGTGATCTATATAGCAATCAGCCCCAGCATTTT.

The chain is built from TRBV5-4 and TRBJ1-1; the match to TRBD1 covers 9 bases. Germline V gives CDR1 SGHNT, CDR2 YYREEE (reference sequence). This CDR3 is 15 amino acids long. J gave up 4 bases and V 4 bases, and 8 bases lay outside the gene matches. CDR3 sequence reads: CASSRDRDVITEAFF. The CDR3 DNA follows: TGTGCCAGCAGCAGGGACAGGGATGTTATCACTGAAGCTTTCTTT.

The chain recombines TRBV7-9 with TRBJ2-5, with D possibly being TRBD2 (6 bases). Germline V gene lookup returns CDR1 SEHNR and CDR2 FQNEAQ (reference sequence). The CDR3 is 16 residues long. Trimming removed 2 bases from V and 5 bases from J, with 18 bases in between. The CDR3 region is CASSLPIEVAAETQYF. CDR3 bases: TGTGCCAGCAGCTTACCCATTGAGGTAGCGGCGGAGACCCAGTACTTC. Full variable domain (rest looked up from reference TRBV7-9 and TRBJ2-5): DTGVSQNPRHKITKRGQNVTFRCDPISEHNRLYWYRQTLGQGPEFLTYFQNEAQLEKSRLLSDRFSAERPKGSFSTLEIQRTEQGDSAMYLCASSLPIEVAAETQYFGPGTRLLVL.

The rearrangement uses TRBV18 and TRBJ2-2; the match to TRBD1 covers 8 bases. The CDR3 consists of 15 residues. CDR1 is KGHSH, CDR2 LQKENI, per germline. Trimming took 2 bases from V and 4 from J; bases not matched to a gene: 3. The CDR3: CASSPRGQATGELFF. DNA of the CDR3: TGTGCCAGCTCACCAAGGGGACAGGCCACCGGGGAGCTGTTTTTT.

This sequence joins TRBV5-1 and TRBJ2-1, with D perhaps TRBD1 (6 bases). The V gene's germline CDR1 is SGHRS and CDR2 YFSETQ. V was clipped by 4 bases and J by 0 bases, with 17 bases between them. The CDR3 extends over 17 amino acids. The CDR3 DNA follows: TGCGCCAGCAGCCTCCGACAGGATTCGGGCTCCTACAATGAGCAGTTCTTC. Amino acids: CASSLRQDSGSYNEQFF. Combining the CDR3 with reference TRBV5-1 and TRBJ2-1 gives the whole variable domain KAGVTQTPRYLIKTRGQQVTLSCSPISGHRSVSWYQQTPGQGLQFLFEYFSETQRNKGNFPGRFSGRQFSNSRSEMNVSTLELGDSALYLCASSLRQDSGSYNEQFFGPGTRLTVL.

The rearrangement uses TRBV10-2 and TRBJ1-2; 7 nucleotides agree with TRBD1. The CDR3 loop spans 15 amino acids. The J segment lost 2 bases and the V segment lost 3 bases, leaving 6 bases of the junction unmatched. Germline loops: CDR1 WSHSY, CDR2 SAAADI. The CDR3 spells CASSDPVGQNYGYTF. The CDR3 DNA follows: TGCGCCAGCAGTGACCCAGTGGGACAGAACTATGGCTACACCTTC.

V and J are TRBV18 and TRBJ1-3; D may be TRBD1 (5 bases). The V end was cut by 3 bases, the J end by 0 bases, with 9 bases between. CDR3 size: 15 residues. Germline V lookup: CDR1 KGHSH, CDR2 LQKENI. The CDR3 DNA is TGTGCCAGCTCACCGTGGGGCCTCTCTGGAAACACCATATATTTT. Translating it yields CASSPWGLSGNTIYF. The variable domain in full, with the rest retrieved from reference TRBV18 and TRBJ1-3, is NAGVMQNPRHLVRRRGQEARLRCSPMKGHSHVYWYRQLPEEGLKFMVYLQKENIIDESGMPKERFSAEFPKEGPSILRIQQVVRGDSAAYFCASSPWGLSGNTIYFGEGSWLTVV.

V usage is TRBV27 and J usage is TRBJ1-4, with 9 bases aligning to TRBD1. The CDR3 length is 17 residues. CDR1 MNHEY and CDR2 SMNVEV come from the germline V gene (reference sequence). V was pared by 4 bases and J by 0 bases, with 6 bases of the junction left unmatched. CDR3 residues: CASSSRQGVATNEKLFF. The CDR3 nucleotides are TGTGCCAGCAGTTCTCGACAGGGGGTTGCAACTAATGAAAAACTGTTTTTT.

This chain connects TRBV6-4 to TRBJ2-7; TRBD1 aligns across 7 bases. This CDR3 comprises 15 residues. V lost 10 bases and J lost 3; bases outside the gene matches: 15. The V gene's germline CDR1 is MRHNA and CDR2 SNTAGT. The CDR3 spells CATDPHRDSLYEQYF. The CDR3 region has the DNA TGTGCCACCGACCCTCACAGGGACAGTCTCTACGAGCAGTACTTC.

V is TRBV28 and J is TRBJ1-3; maybe TRBD1 (5 bases). Germline-derived CDR1 and CDR2 are MDHEN and SYDVKM. The CDR3 spans 15 residues. V was shortened by 8 bases and J by 2 bases, with 16 bases between the two germline ends. The CDR3 here is CASLPRGRAGNTIYF. The CDR3 DNA is TGTGCCAGCCTACCGCGGGGACGAGCTGGAAACACCATATATTTT.

This clone showed up just once. The junction shows a germline mismatch at one end, possibly a read error. The rearrangement uses TRBV19 and TRBJ1-6; D gene uncertain. The CDR3 contains 13 residues. The germline V gene encodes CDR1 LNHDA and CDR2 SQIVND (reference sequence). The CDR3 nucleotides are TGTGCCAGTAGGATAGCCGGGAATTCACCCCTCCACTTT. As protein: CASRIAGNSPLHF.

V is TRBV30 and J is TRBJ2-7, with a weak D call TRBD2 (6 bases). Trimming stripped 1 base from V and 6 bases from J, with 10 bases between. The CDR3 extends over 12 amino acids. From germline, CDR1 is GTSNPN and CDR2 SVGIG (reference sequence). The CDR3 sequence is CAWSALAVEQYF. CDR3 in DNA: TGTGCCTGGAGTGCATTAGCGGTCGAGCAGTACTTC.

The table lists this clone with a count of one. The chain uses TRBV14 and TRBJ2-3, with 9 bases lining up with TRBD1. CDR1 and CDR2 from the germline V gene are SGHDN and FVKESK. This CDR3 has 17 amino acids. Unmatched junction bases numbered 6, after V lost 2 bases and J lost 0 bases. CDR3 region: CASSQQLGQGSTDTQYF. The DNA of the CDR3 is TGTGCCAGCAGCCAACAATTGGGACAGGGTAGCACAGATACGCAGTATTTT.

This sequence joins TRBV5-1 and TRBJ1-1; no reliable D call. CDR3 length equals 15 residues. With 0 bases removed from V and 4 bases from J, the gap between germline ends came to 13 bases. Germline V gene lookup returns CDR1 SGHRS and CDR2 YFSETQ. The CDR3 region has the DNA TGCGCCAGCAGCTTGGAAGCAGAACCGGGCACTGAAGCTTTCTTT. This encodes CASSLEAEPGTEAFF.

This clone has a handful of counts. The chain couples TRBV2 to TRBJ2-7; D may be TRBD1 (5 bases). V was cut by 5 bases and J by 4 bases, with 9 bases left in between. The CDR3 has 12 residues. Germline loops: CDR1 SNHLY, CDR2 FYNNEI. The CDR3 loop is CASSQQEYEQYF. The CDR3, as DNA: TGTGCCAGCAGTCAACAGGAGTACGAGCAGTACTTC.